What follows is one T cell receptor (beta chain) and its context. Antigen specificity is unknown. Treatment defined: oral pan-JAK inhibitor, 5-10 mg twice daily. Sorted out of PBMCs were CD4+ T cells and CD8+ T cells. The sequencing template was cDNA reverse transcribed from extracted RNA. Produced via immunoSEQ multiplex PCR; TCRdb's table is partial and in-frame only. The sample lists tens of thousands of clones; around 70% were seen once. This CDR3 region has 15 residues. V was clipped by 4 bases and J by 7 bases, with 19 bases between them. CDR1 and CDR2 (germline): MGHDK, SYGVNS. This record belongs to a study of CD8+ T cells in alopecia areata. Whole-study results and caveats: Normal scalp had lower clonality than lesional scalp, with alopecia totalis/universalis lesions showing this most strongly. Tofacitinib yielded significantly lower scalp clonality and fewer expanded CD8+ clones among the top 100.

The chain couples TRBV25-1 to TRBJ1-2; D may be TRBD1 (6 bases). The receptor was derived from a human donor with alopecia areata. Source: CD8+ T cells sorted from blood, taken between weeks 43 and 45, from a patient treated with tofacitinib. CDR3 nucleotides: TGTGCCAGCAGTGCTCCGGGACAATCTCGGCGTGGCTACACCTTC. Its translation is CASSAPGQSRRGYTF.